This T cell receptor (beta chain) was documented in a study of breast tumors, draining lymph nodes, adjacent tissues. General study findings and limits: Tumor and nontumor repertoires were significantly more similar in luminal-like than in basal-like breast cancer.

TCRdb used MiXCR to reprocess the multiplex PCR reads, holding one entry per CDR3 protein. The sample holds about 15,000 distinct CDR3 sequences, over 45% seen once. For this clonotype: Its antigen remains unknown.

Trimming cost V 4 bases and J 8 bases, with 18 bases left between them. Germline loops: CDR1 SEHNR, CDR2 FQNEAQ (reference sequence). This CDR3 has 15 amino acids. Sample: tumor-adjacent breast tissue. The sequence was obtained from a female donor with breast cancer. Some clones in this sample may be carry-over from other donors' samples. The J gene is TRBJ1-3, the V gene TRBV7-9; tentatively, D is TRBD1 (5 bases). CDR3 DNA: TGTGCCAGCAGCTCCCAGACAGACTATGGCTACACCATATATTTT. It codes for CASSSQTDYGYTIYF.